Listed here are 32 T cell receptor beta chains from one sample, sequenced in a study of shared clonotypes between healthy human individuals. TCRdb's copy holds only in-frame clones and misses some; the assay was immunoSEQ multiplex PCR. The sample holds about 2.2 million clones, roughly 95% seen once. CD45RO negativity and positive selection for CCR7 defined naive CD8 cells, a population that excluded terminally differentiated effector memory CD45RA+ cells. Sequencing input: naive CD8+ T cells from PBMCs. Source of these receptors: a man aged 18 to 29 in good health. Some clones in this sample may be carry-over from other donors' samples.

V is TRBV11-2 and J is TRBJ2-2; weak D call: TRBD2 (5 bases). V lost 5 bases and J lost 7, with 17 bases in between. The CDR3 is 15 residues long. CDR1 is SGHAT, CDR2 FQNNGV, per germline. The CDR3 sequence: CASSPEGPRNGELFF. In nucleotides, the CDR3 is TGTGCCAGCAGCCCCGAGGGCCCTAGGAACGGGGAGCTGTTTTTT.

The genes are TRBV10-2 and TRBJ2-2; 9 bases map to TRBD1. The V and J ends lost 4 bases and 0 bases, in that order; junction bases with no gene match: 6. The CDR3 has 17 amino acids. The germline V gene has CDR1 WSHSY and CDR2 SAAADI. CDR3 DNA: TGCGCCAGCAGTGGGACAGGGGCGACGGCGAACACCGGGGAGCTGTTTTTT. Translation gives CASSGTGATANTGELFF.

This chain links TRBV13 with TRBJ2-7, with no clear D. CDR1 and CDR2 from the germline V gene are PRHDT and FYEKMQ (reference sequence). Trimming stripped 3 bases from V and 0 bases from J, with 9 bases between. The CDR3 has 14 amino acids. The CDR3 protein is CASSFLLSSYEQYF. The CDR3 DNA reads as TGTGCCAGCAGCTTCCTCCTGAGCTCCTACGAGCAGTACTTC.

The CDR3 region has the DNA TGTGCCAGCAGCTTAGGGCAGACCGTAGCCTACGAGCAGTACTTC. Translating it yields CASSLGQTVAYEQYF. The chain has TRBV7-8 and TRBJ2-7; D gene uncertain. V lost 1 base to trimming and J lost 2 bases, with 12 bases between them. The V gene's germline CDR1 is SGHVS and CDR2 FQNEAQ. The CDR3 loop spans 15 amino acids.

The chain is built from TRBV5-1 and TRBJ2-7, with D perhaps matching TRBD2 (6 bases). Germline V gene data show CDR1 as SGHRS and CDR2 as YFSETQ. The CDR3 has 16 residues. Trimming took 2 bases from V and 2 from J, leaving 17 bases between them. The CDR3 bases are TGCGCCAGCAGCTTAGTCCCTCAGCGGGCGGCCTACGAGCAGTACTTC. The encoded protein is CASSLVPQRAAYEQYF.

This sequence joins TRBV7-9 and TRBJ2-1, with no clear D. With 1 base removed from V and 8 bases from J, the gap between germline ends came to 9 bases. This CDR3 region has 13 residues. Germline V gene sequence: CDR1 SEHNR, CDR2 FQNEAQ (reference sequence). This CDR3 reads CASSLEPTDEQFF. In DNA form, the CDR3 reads TGTGCCAGCAGCTTAGAACCGACGGATGAGCAGTTCTTC. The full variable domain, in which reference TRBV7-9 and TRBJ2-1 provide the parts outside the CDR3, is DTGVSQNPRHKITKRGQNVTFRCDPISEHNRLYWYRQTLGQGPEFLTYFQNEAQLEKSRLLSDRFSAERPKGSFSTLEIQRTEQGDSAMYLCASSLEPTDEQFFGPGTRLTVL.

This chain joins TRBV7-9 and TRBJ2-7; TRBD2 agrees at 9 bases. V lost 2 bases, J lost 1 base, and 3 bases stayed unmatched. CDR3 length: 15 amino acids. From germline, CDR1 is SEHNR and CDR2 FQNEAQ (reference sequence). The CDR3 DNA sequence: TGTGCCAGCAGCTTACCGGCGGGAGGGTCCTACGAGCAGTACTTC. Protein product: CASSLPAGGSYEQYF.

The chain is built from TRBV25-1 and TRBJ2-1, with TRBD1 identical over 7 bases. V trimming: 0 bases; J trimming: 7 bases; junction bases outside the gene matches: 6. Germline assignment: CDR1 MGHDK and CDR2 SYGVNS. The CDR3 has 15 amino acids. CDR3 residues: CASSEYDRARNEQFF. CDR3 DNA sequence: TGTGCCAGCAGTGAATACGACAGGGCGCGGAATGAGCAGTTCTTC.

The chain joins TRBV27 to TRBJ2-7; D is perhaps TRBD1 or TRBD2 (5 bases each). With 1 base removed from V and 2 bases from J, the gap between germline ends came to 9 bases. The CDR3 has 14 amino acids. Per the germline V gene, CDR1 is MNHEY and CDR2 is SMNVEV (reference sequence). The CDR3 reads CASSLLGEPYEQYF. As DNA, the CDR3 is TGTGCCAGCAGTTTATTGGGGGAGCCCTACGAGCAGTACTTC.

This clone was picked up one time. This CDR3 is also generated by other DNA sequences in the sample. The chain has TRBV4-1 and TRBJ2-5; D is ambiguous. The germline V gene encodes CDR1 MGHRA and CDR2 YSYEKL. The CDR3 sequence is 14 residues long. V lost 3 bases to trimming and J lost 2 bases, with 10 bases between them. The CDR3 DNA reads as TGCGCCAGCAGCCACCCCGGGTCTCAAGAGACCCAGTACTTC. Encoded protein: CASSHPGSQETQYF.

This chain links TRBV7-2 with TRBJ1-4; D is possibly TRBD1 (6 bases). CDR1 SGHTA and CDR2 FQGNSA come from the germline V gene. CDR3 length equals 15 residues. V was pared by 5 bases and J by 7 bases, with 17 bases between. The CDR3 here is CASSPWAEGGEKLFF. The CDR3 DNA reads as TGTGCCAGCAGCCCTTGGGCAGAGGGGGGTGAAAAACTGTTTTTT.

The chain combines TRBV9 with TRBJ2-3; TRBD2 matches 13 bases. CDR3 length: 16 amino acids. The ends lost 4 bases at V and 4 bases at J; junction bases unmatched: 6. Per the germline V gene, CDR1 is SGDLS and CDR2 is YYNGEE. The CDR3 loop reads CASSPWTSGSADTQYF. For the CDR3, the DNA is TGTGCCAGCAGCCCTTGGACTAGCGGGAGCGCAGATACGCAGTATTTT.

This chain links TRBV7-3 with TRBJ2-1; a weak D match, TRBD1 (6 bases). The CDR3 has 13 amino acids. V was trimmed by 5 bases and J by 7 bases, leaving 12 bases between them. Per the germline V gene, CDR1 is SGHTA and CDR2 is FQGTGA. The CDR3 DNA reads TGTGCCAGCAGCGTCACCAGGGGTAATGAGCAGTTCTTC. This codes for CASSVTRGNEQFF. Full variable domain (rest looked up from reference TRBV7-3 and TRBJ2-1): GAGVSQTPSNKVTEKGKYVELRCDPISGHTALYWYRQSLGQGPEFLIYFQGTGAADDSGLPNDRFFAVRPEGSVSTLKIQRTERGDSAVYLCASSVTRGNEQFFGPGTRLTVL.

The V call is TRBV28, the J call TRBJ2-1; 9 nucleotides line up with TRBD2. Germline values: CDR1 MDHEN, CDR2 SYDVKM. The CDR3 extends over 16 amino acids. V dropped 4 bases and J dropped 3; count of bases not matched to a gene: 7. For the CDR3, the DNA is TGTGCCAGCAGTTCCCAGCGGGAGGTCGGCTACAATGAGCAGTTCTTC. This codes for CASSSQREVGYNEQFF.

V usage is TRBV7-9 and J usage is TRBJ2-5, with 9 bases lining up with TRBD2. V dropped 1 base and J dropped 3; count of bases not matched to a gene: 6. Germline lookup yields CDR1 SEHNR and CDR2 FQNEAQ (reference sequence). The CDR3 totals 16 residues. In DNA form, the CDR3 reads TGTGCCAGCAGCTTAGGTTGGCCTAGCGGGGAAGAGACCCAGTACTTC. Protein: CASSLGWPSGEETQYF.

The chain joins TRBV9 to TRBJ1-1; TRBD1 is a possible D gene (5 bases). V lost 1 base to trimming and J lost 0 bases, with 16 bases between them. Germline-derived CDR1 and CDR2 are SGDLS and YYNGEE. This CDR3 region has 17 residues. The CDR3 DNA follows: TGTGCCAGCAGCGTAACCGGGGGGGTTCGGATGAACACTGAAGCTTTCTTT. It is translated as CASSVTGGVRMNTEAFF.

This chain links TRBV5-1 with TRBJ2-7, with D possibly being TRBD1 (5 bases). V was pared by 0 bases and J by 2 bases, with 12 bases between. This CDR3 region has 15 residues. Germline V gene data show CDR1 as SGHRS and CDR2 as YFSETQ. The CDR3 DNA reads TGCGCCAGCAGCTTGGAATCGGTCAGGGCCTACGAGCAGTACTTC. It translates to CASSLESVRAYEQYF. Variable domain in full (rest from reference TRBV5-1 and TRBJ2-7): KAGVTQTPRYLIKTRGQQVTLSCSPISGHRSVSWYQQTPGQGLQFLFEYFSETQRNKGNFPGRFSGRQFSNSRSEMNVSTLELGDSALYLCASSLESVRAYEQYFGPGTRLTVT.

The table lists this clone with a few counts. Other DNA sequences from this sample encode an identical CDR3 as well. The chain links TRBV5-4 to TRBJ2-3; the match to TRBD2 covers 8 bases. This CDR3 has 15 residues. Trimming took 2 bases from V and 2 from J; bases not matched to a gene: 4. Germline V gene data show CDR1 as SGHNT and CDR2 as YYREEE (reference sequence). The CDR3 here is CASSLKRELTDTQYF. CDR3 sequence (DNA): TGTGCCAGCAGCTTAAAGCGGGAGCTCACAGATACGCAGTATTTT. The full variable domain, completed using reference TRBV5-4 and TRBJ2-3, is ETGVTQSPTHLIKTRGQQVTLRCSSQSGHNTVSWYQQALGQGPQFIFQYYREEENGRGNFPPRFSGLQFPNYSSELNVNALELDDSALYLCASSLKRELTDTQYFGPGTRLTVL.

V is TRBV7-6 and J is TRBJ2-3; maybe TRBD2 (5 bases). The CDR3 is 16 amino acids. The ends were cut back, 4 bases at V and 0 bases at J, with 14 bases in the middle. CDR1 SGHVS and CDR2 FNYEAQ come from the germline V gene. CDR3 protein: CASSSYPSGSTDTQYF. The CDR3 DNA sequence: TGTGCCAGCAGCTCCTATCCCAGCGGAAGCACAGATACGCAGTATTTT.

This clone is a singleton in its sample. The CDR3 DNA reads TGTGCCATAACTGGGGCGCCCACTAGCGGTAGACTAGCCAAAAACATTCAGTACTTC. Amino acids: CAITGAPTSGRLAKNIQYF. The rearrangement uses TRBV7-9 and TRBJ2-4; the match to TRBD2 covers 8 bases. The CDR3 has 19 residues. V lost 10 bases to trimming and J lost 0 bases; unmatched junction nucleotides: 20. Germline CDR1 and CDR2: SEHNR and FQNEAQ (reference sequence).

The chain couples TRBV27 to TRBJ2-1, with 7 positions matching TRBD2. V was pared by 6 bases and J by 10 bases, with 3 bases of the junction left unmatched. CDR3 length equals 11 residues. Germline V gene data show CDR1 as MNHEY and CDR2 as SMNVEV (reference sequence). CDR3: CASSRGEEQFF. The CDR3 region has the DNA TGTGCCAGCAGCCGGGGGGAGGAGCAGTTCTTC.

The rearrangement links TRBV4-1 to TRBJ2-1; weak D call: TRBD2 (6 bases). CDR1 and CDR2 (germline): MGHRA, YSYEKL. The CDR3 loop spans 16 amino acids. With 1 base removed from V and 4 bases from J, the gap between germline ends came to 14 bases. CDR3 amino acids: CASSQGRGNSYNEQFF. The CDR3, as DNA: TGCGCCAGCAGCCAAGGCCGGGGGAACTCATACAATGAGCAGTTCTTC.

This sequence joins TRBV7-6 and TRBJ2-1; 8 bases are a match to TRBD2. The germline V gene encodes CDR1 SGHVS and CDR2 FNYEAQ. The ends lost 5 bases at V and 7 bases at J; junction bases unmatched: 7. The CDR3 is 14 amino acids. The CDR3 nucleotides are TGTGCCAGCAGCGGGCTAGCGGGCCCGAATGAGCAGTTCTTC. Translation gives CASSGLAGPNEQFF. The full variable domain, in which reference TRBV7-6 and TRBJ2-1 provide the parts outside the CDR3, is GAGVSQSPRYKVTKRGQDVALRCDPISGHVSLYWYRQALGQGPEFLTYFNYEAQQDKSGLPNDRFSAERPEGSISTLTIQRTEQRDSAMYRCASSGLAGPNEQFFGPGTRLTVL.

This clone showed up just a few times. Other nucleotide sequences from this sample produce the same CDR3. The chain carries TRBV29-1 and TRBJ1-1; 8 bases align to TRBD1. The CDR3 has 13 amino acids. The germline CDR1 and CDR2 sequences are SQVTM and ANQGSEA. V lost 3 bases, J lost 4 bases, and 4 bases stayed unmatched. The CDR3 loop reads CSVDRTGSTEAFF. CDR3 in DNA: TGCAGCGTTGACAGGACAGGGAGCACTGAAGCTTTCTTT. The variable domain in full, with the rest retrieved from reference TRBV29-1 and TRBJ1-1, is SAVISQKPSRDICQRGTSLTIQCQVDSQVTMMFWYRQQPGQSLTLIATANQGSEATYESGFVIDKFPISRPNLTFSTLTVSNMSPEDSSIYLCSVDRTGSTEAFFGQGTRLTVV.

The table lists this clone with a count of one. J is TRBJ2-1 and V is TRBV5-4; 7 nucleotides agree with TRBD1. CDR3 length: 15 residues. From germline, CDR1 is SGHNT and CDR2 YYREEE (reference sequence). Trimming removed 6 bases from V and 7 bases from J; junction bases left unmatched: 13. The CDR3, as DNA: TGTGCCAGCATCGCCGCCGGGCCAGGGGGAAATGAGCAGTTCTTC. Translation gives CASIAAGPGGNEQFF.

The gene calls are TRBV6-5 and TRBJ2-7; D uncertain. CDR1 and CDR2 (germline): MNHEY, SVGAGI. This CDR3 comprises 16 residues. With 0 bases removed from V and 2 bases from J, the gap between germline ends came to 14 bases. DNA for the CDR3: TGTGCCAGCAGTTACTCCCAGGATCCCCGGCCCTACGAGCAGTACTTC. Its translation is CASSYSQDPRPYEQYF.

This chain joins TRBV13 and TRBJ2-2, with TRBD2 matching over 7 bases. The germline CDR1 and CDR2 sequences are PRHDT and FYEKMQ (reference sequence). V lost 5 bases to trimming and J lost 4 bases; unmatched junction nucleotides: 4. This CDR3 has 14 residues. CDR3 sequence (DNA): TGTGCCAGCAGCCCCACGGGGGGCACCGGGGAGCTGTTTTTT. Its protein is CASSPTGGTGELFF.

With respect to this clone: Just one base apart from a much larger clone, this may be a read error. This CDR3 is CASSLVYEQYF. The CDR3 region has the DNA TGTGCCAGCAGTTTAGTCTACGAGCAGTACTTC. The chain links TRBV27 to TRBJ2-7; no firm D call. CDR3 length: 11 amino acids. In germline, CDR1 is MNHEY, CDR2 SMNVEV (reference sequence). The ends were cut back, 2 bases at V and 3 bases at J, with 2 bases in the middle.

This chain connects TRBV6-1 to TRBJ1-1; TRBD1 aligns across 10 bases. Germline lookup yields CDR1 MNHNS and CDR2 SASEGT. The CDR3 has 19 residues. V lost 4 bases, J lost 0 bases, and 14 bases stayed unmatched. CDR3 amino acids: CASSVLAGTGESLNTEAFF. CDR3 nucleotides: TGTGCCAGCAGTGTCCTGGCGGGGACAGGGGAATCGTTGAACACTGAAGCTTTCTTT.

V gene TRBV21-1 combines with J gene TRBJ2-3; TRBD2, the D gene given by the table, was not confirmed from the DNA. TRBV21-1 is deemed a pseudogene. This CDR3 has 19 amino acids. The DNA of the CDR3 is TGTGCCAGCAGCAAGCCGGGACTAGCGGGAGGAGGTAGCACAGATACGCAGTATTTT. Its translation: CASSKPGLAGGGSTDTQYF.

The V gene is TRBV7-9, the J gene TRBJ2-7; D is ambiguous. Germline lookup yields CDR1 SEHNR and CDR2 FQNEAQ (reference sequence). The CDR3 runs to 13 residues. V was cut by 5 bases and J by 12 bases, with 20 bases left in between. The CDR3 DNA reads TGTGCCAGCAGCCCCCCCCGGACGACCGAACGGTACTTC. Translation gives CASSPPRTTERYF.

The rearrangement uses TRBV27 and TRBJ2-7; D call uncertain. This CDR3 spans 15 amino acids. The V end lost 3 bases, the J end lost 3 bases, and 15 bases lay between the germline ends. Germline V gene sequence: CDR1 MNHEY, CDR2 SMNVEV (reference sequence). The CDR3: CASSFLYGGDYEQYF. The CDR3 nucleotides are TGTGCCAGCAGTTTTCTGTATGGCGGAGACTACGAGCAGTACTTC.